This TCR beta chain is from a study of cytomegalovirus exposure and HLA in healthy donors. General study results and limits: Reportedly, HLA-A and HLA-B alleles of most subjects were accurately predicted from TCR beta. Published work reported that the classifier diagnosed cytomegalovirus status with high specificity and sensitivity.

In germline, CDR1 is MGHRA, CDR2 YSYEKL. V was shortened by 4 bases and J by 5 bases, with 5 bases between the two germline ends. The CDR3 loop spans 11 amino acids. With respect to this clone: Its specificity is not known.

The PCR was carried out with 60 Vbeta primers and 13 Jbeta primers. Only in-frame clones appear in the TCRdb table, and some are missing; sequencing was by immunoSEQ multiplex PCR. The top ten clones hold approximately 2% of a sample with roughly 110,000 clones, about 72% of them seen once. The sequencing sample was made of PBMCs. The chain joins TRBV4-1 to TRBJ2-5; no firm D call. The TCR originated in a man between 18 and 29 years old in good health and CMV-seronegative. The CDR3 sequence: CASSRGETQYF. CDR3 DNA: TGCGCCAGCAGCCGAGGTGAGACCCAGTACTTC.